This T cell receptor (beta chain) was captured by sequencing in a study of blood T cell repertoires in COVID-19. J lost 4 bases, V lost 1 base, and 6 bases had no gene match. The CDR3 loop spans 15 amino acids. Germline CDR1 and CDR2: SGHTA and FQGTGA. Measured with immunoSEQ multiplex PCR; TCRdb has only the in-frame clones, and not every one. In the table there are fewer than 250,000 clones, 84% of which are singletons. The gene calls are TRBV7-3 and TRBJ2-5, with 7 nucleotides matching TRBD1. The receptor was isolated from a woman aged 40 to 55 who had recovered from COVID-19. Sample: PBMCs or T cells enriched from blood (not recorded which). CDR3 nucleotide sequence: TGTGCCAGCAGCTTAAGAGGGGGCGGAGGAGAGACCCAGTACTTC. Its translation is CASSLRGGGGETQYF.